This is a list of T cell receptor beta chains from one sample in a study of response to subunit inactivated influenza vaccine. MiXCR, applied by TCRdb to the RT-PCR reads, yields one record per CDR3 protein. This table has fewer than 550,000 distinct CDR3 sequences, about 25% appearing once. Here the sequenced sample was CD4+ T cells sorted from PBMCs, taken roughly 5 days after vaccination. Receptors originate from a man aged 50 to 59 who received an inactivated influenza vaccine. The CDR3 runs from the conserved cysteine through the conserved F or W. A D gene is named only where the DNA matches it firmly. Clone size is not always given. Where it is, it says once, few, many or a class for expanded clones.

D gene	J gene	V gene	clone size	CDR3 protein	CDR3 DNA
NA	TRBJ2-7	TRBV7-2	many	CASSPRGGLSTYEQYF	TGTGCCAGCAGCCCAAGGGGCGGTTTATCTACCTACGAGCAGTACTTC
TRBD2	TRBJ2-1	TRBV12-3/TRBV12-4	NA	CASRGLAGGRNEQFF	TGTGCCAGCAGGGGGCTAGCGGGAGGTCGAAATGAGCAGTTCTTC
NA	TRBJ2-2	TRBV21-1	NA	CASSVLSGSTTGELFF	TGTGCCAGCAGCGTTCTGAGCGGGAGTACCACCGGGGAGCTGTTTTTT
NA	TRBJ2-3	TRBV9	NA	CASSSGGLRFDTQYF	TGTGCCAGCAGCTCAGGGGGACTACGGTTCGATACGCAGTATTTT
NA	TRBJ2-7	TRBV3-1	few	CASSWTTDEQYF	TGTGCCAGCAGCTGGACAACCGACGAGCAGTACTTC
NA	TRBJ2-7	TRBV7-2	few	CASSPDRYYEQYF	TGTGCCAGCAGCCCCGACCGGTACTACGAGCAGTACTTC
NA	TRBJ1-2	TRBV4-2	NA	CASSQAGVNGYTF	TGTGCCAGCAGCCAAGCAGGGGTAAATGGCTACACCTTC
NA	TRBJ2-2	TRBV3-1	NA	CASRSLPNTGELFF	TGTGCCAGCCGCTCCCTTCCGAACACCGGGGAGCTGTTTTTT
NA	TRBJ2-1	TRBV15	NA	CATSRPVGEQFF	TGTGCCACCAGCAGACCCGTCGGAGAGCAGTTCTTC
TRBD1	TRBJ1-3	TRBV6-1	few	CASKRQGDGNTIYF	TGTGCCAGCAAACGACAGGGGGACGGAAACACCATATATTTT
TRBD2	TRBJ2-7	TRBV4-3	NA	CASSQDRWTSGYEQYF	TGCGCCAGCAGCCAAGATCGGTGGACTAGCGGGTACGAGCAGTACTTC
NA	TRBJ1-5	TRBV12-3/TRBV12-4	NA	CASRSLGLNQPQHF	TGTGCCAGCAGGAGCCTGGGGCTCAATCAGCCCCAGCATTTT
TRBD1	TRBJ1-1	TRBV2	NA	CASRFITGGSEAFF	TGTGCCAGCAGATTTATAACAGGGGGCTCTGAAGCTTTCTTT
NA	TRBJ1-1	TRBV3-1	NA	CASSQPGGRNTEAFF	TGTGCCAGCAGCCAACCTGGGGGCAGGAACACTGAAGCTTTCTTT
NA	TRBJ2-7	TRBV7-9	NA	CASSEGVGTYEQYF	TGTGCCAGCAGCGAAGGGGTAGGAACTTACGAGCAGTACTTC
NA	TRBJ2-7	TRBV7-2	few	CASSPSLTSLSEQYF	TGTGCCAGCAGCCCCTCATTGACTAGTTTAAGCGAGCAGTACTTC
TRBD2	TRBJ2-2	TRBV12-3/TRBV12-4	few	CASRRGVVAGANTGELFF	TGTGCCAGCAGACGGGGGGTGGTAGCGGGGGCGAACACCGGGGAGCTGTTTTTT
TRBD1	TRBJ2-7	TRBV18	NA	CASSASGTGGEQYF	TGTGCCAGCTCAGCCTCCGGGACAGGCGGCGAGCAGTACTTC
NA	TRBJ2-5	TRBV29-1	NA	CSVLGRGSETQYF	TGCAGCGTCCTCGGTAGGGGTAGTGAGACCCAGTACTTC
NA	TRBJ1-5	TRBV7-2	few	CASSLETRRGQPQHF	TGTGCCAGCAGCTTAGAAACACGCCGGGGTCAGCCCCAGCATTTT
TRBD2	TRBJ2-7	TRBV7-2	NA	CASSKGAGGPYEQYF	TGTGCCAGCAGCAAGGGGGCGGGAGGGCCGTACGAGCAGTACTTC
NA	TRBJ2-1	TRBV11-2	NA	CASSLAEGVIYNEQFF	TGTGCCAGCAGCTTAGCTGAGGGGGTGATCTACAATGAGCAGTTCTTC
NA	TRBJ2-5	TRBV24-1	NA	CATSERDGSRETQYF	TGTGCCACCAGTGAAAGGGACGGTTCCAGGGAGACCCAGTACTTC